This TCR beta chain was identified during a study of post-analysis software for immune sequencing data. Germline CDR1 KGHSH, CDR2 LQKENI. The ends lost 1 base at V and 7 bases at J; junction bases unmatched: 4. The CDR3 is 15 residues long. Study results and caveats: Samples made in the same batch grouped tightly together by F measure. Roughly 5 TRBV segments (TRBV5-6, TRBV5-1 and TRBV20-1 among them) occurred more frequently in patients than in controls.

The authors incorporated unique molecular identifiers into the TCR beta cDNA libraries. TCRdb passed the PCR reads through MiXCR, listing each CDR3 protein once. The data show about 820,000 distinct CDR3 sequences, roughly 50% seen once. This clonotype was detected only once. The antigen remains undetermined. The V and J genes are TRBV18 and TRBJ1-5, with TRBD1 matching over 10 bases. The clonotype comes from a girl between 5 and 17 years old with multiple sclerosis. What was sequenced was blood. CDR3 sequence: CASSPLGTGVQPQHF. The CDR3 coding sequence is TGTGCCAGCTCACCACTAGGGACAGGGGTACAGCCCCAGCATTTT.